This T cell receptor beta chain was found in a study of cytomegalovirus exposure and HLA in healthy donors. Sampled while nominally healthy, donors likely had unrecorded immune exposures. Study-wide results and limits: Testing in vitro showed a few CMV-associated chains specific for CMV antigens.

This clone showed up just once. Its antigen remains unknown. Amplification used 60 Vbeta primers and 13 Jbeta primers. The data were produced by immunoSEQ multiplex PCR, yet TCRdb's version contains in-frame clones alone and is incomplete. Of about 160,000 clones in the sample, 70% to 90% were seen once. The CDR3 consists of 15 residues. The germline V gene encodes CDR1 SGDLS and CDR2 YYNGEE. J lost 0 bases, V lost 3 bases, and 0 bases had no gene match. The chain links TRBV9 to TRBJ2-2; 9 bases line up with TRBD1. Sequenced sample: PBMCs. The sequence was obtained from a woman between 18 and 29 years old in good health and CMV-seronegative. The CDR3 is CASSGQGANTGELFF. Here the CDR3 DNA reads TGTGCCAGCAGCGGACAGGGGGCGAACACCGGGGAGCTGTTTTTT.